The source of this T cell receptor beta chain is a study of early T cells in non-severe SARS-CoV-2 infection. About the research overall: It was bulk RNA from unsorted whole blood that was sequenced, and the chains were unpaired.

The germline V and J ends were trimmed by 3 bases and 0 bases, with 11 bases remaining between them. This CDR3 has 15 amino acids. Per the germline V gene, CDR1 is SEHNR and CDR2 is FQNEAQ (reference sequence). Attachment of unique molecular identifiers was made to individual cDNA molecules. TCRdb reprocessed the 5' RACE reads via MiXCR and lists one record per CDR3 protein. The repertoire holds 70,000 to 90,000 distinct CDR3 sequences, with 10% as singletons. As regards this clonotype: Its antigen remains unknown.

Study results and caveats: VDJdb matching skewed toward anti-spike CD8 responses, missing private and CD4 specificities.

Sequencing used whole blood, obtained at baseline. The TCR was taken from an adult who was a healthcare worker with PCR-confirmed SARS-CoV-2 infection or an uninfected control (not recorded which). The chain links TRBV7-9 to TRBJ2-5, with D perhaps TRBD1 (5 bases). The CDR3 nucleotides are TGTGCCAGCAGCTTCTGGGGCTCCGACCAAGAGACCCAGTACTTC. Translated, it gives CASSFWGSDQETQYF.